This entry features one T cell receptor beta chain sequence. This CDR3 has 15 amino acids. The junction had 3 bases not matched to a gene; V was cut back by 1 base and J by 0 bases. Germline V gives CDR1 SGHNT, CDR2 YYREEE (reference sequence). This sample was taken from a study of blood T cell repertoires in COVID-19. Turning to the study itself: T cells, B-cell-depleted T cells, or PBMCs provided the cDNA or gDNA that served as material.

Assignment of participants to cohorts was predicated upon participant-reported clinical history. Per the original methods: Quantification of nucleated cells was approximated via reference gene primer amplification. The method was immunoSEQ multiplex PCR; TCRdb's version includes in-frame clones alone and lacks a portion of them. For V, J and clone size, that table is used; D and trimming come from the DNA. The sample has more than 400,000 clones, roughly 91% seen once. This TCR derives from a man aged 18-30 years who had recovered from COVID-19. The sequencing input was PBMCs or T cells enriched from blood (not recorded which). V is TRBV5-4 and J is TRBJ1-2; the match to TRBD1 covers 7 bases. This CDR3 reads CASSLSQGANYGYTF. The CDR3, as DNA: TGTGCCAGCAGCTTGAGTCAGGGGGCTAACTATGGCTACACCTTC.